This is a list of T cell receptor beta chains from one sample in a study of blood T cell repertoires in COVID-19. Method: immunoSEQ multiplex PCR; TCRdb's copy keeps in-frame clones and lacks some. The sample yields a few hundred thousand clones, roughly 90% seen once. The sample taken for sequencing was PBMCs or T cells enriched from blood (not recorded which). The receptors derive from a woman aged 25 to 39 who had recovered from COVID-19. The CDR3 runs from the conserved cysteine through the conserved F or W. Each record gives: V gene, J gene, clone size, D gene, CDR3 length, CDR3 DNA, CDR3 protein. D genes are given only for firm matches. The size entry is marked missing in some rows and otherwise reads once, few, many or a size class.

TRBV4-1,TRBJ2-7,.,.,17,TGCGCCAGCAGCCAAGCTGACGGCGGCCGTAAGACCTACGAGCAGTACTTC,CASSQADGGRKTYEQYF
TRBV18,TRBJ2-3,.,TRBD2,18,TGTGCCAGCTCACCCAGATACCGACTAGCGTCCGTGCCAGATACGCAGTATTTT,CASSPRYRLASVPDTQYF
TRBV11-2,TRBJ1-1,once,.,13,TGTGCCAGCAGCTTAGGTAGGAACACTGAAGCTTTCTTT,CASSLGRNTEAFF
TRBV19,TRBJ2-2,.,.,14,TGTGCCAGTAGTATAGGAGGGTACACCGGGGAGCTGTTTTTT,CASSIGGYTGELFF
TRBV12-2,TRBJ2-7,.,.,17,TGTGCAAGTCGCCCTACCGGATGCGGGGGAGCCCTCTACGAGCAGTACTTC,CASRPTGCGGALYEQYF
TRBV7-9,TRBJ2-3,.,TRBD1,16,TGTGCCAGCAGCTTATTCGGACAGGGGGCGTTTGATACGCAGTATTTT,CASSLFGQGAFDTQYF
TRBV14,TRBJ2-7,.,.,13,TGTGCCAGCAGCCCCCTAACGCGGGGTGAGCAGTACTTC,CASSPLTRGEQYF
TRBV30,TRBJ1-1,once,.,14,TGTGCCTGGAGTGAACAGGGTTTGAACACTGAAGCTTTCTTT,CAWSEQGLNTEAFF
TRBV4-2,TRBJ2-1,.,TRBD2,15,TGTGCCAGCAGCCAAGCGGGAGGACGGGGCAATGAGCAGTTCTTC,CASSQAGGRGNEQFF
TRBV20-1,TRBJ2-1,.,TRBD2,11,TGCAGTGCTTCGATAGCGGGCGAGCAGTTCTTC,CSASIAGEQFF
TRBV30,TRBJ1-1,.,.,13,TGTGCCTGGAGTGTTACCGGCGGCGCTGAAGCTTTCTTT,CAWSVTGGAEAFF
TRBV19,TRBJ1-2,.,TRBD1,13,TGTGCCAGTAGCGGAGGGGGCGTCGGTGGCTACACCTTC,CASSGGGVGGYTF
TRBV6-6,TRBJ2-5,.,.,13,TGTGCCAGCAGCGGGACTCCCCAAGAGACCCAGTACTTC,CASSGTPQETQYF
TRBV7-2,TRBJ2-1,.,.,15,TGTGCCAGCAGCTTAAGTGAGGCTAGTTATAATGAGCAGTTCTTC,CASSLSEASYNEQFF
TRBV28,TRBJ1-4,.,TRBD1,16,TGTGCCAGCAGTTCTCCGGACAGGGCCTTAAGTGAAAAACTGTTTTTT,CASSSPDRALSEKLFF
TRBV24-1,TRBJ1-2,once,TRBD1,14,TGTGCCACCAGTGGGACAGGGGCTAACTATGGCTACACCTTC,CATSGTGANYGYTF
TRBV5-1,TRBJ2-3,.,.,14,TGCGCCAGCAGCTTGTTGGCCAGCACAGATACGCAGTATTTT,CASSLLASTDTQYF
TRBV6-5,TRBJ1-1,.,.,16,TGTGCCAGCAGTTATCAGGGCCCAAGGGGGAACACTGAAGCTTTCTTT,CASSYQGPRGNTEAFF